Listed below are T cell receptor beta chains from one sample, sequenced in a study of cytomegalovirus exposure and HLA in healthy donors. Sequencing was performed with immunoSEQ multiplex PCR; in TCRdb, only in-frame clones are kept and a portion is missing. This repertoire includes some 200,000 clones. Sequenced input: PBMCs. These receptors were collected from a boy aged 5-17 years in good health and CMV-seronegative. Each CDR3 is given with its conserved first and last residue. The D gene is left open where the match is weak.

v_call	d_call	j_call	cdr3_aa	cdr3_nt
TRBV11-2	.	TRBJ2-1	CASSLTRVSVHEQFF	TGTGCCAGCAGCCTGACGCGGGTAAGCGTCCATGAGCAGTTCTTC
TRBV4-1	TRBD1	TRBJ1-5	CASSRPGQGDNQPQHF	TGCGCCAGCAGCCGACCGGGACAGGGAGACAATCAGCCCCAGCATTTT
TRBV7-2	TRBD2	TRBJ2-3	CASSLVLAGGPDTQYF	TGTGCCAGCAGCTTAGTACTAGCGGGGGGGCCAGATACGCAGTATTTT
TRBV5-1	TRBD1	TRBJ2-7	CASSSVGTGGYEQYF	TGCGCCAGCAGCTCCGTTGGGACAGGGGGTTACGAGCAGTACTTC
TRBV13	TRBD1	TRBJ1-1	CASSVLQGSPEAFF	TGTGCCAGCAGCGTATTACAGGGGAGCCCTGAAGCTTTCTTT
TRBV6-5	.	TRBJ1-1	CASNPLRGKLSEAFF	TGTGCCAGCAATCCTCTCAGGGGAAAGTTGTCTGAAGCTTTCTTT
TRBV5-1	TRBD2	TRBJ2-3	CASTPPSGGATDTQYF	TGCGCCAGCACCCCTCCTAGCGGGGGGGCCACAGATACGCAGTATTTT
TRBV18	TRBD2	TRBJ2-2	CASSPRQLAGGSNTGELFF	TGTGCCAGCTCACCACGGCAACTAGCGGGGGGATCGAACACCGGGGAGCTGTTTTTT
TRBV29-1	.	TRBJ1-2	CSVEAETGYGYTF	TGCAGCGTTGAAGCAGAGACAGGATATGGCTACACCTTC
TRBV4-3	TRBD1	TRBJ2-7	CASSQLTGGYEQYF	TGCGCCAGCAGCCAATTGACAGGGGGCTACGAGCAGTACTTC
TRBV13	.	TRBJ2-5	CASSLPSVQETQYF	TGTGCCAGCAGCTTACCTAGCGTCCAAGAGACCCAGTACTTC
TRBV6-5	.	TRBJ1-5	CASSDDSWQPQHF	TGTGCCAGCAGTGACGACAGCTGGCAGCCCCAGCATTTT
TRBV27	.	TRBJ2-7	CASSLSSLNEQYF	TGTGCCAGCAGTTTATCTTCCCTTAACGAGCAGTACTTC
TRBV19	.	TRBJ1-2	CASSSLGQTKEVYGYTF	TGTGCCAGTAGCTCCCTCGGACAGACTAAGGAAGTGTATGGCTACACCTTC
TRBV11-2	.	TRBJ1-2	CASSLGGANYGYTF	TGTGCCAGCAGCTTAGGAGGAGCTAACTATGGCTACACCTTC
TRBV7-6	.	TRBJ2-7	CASSFSVGTYEQYF	TGTGCCAGCAGCTTTAGCGTAGGGACCTACGAGCAGTACTTC
TRBV30	.	TRBJ1-1	CAYVTGNVMNTEAFF	TGTGCCTACGTGACAGGAAATGTTATGAACACTGAAGCTTTCTTT
TRBV5-1	TRBD2	TRBJ2-1	CASSFRAGGPNEQFF	TGCGCCAGCAGCTTTCGAGCGGGGGGGCCGAATGAGCAGTTCTTC
TRBV5-1	.	TRBJ1-6	CASSLDRSSYNSPLHF	TGCGCCAGCAGCTTGGACAGGAGCTCCTATAATTCACCCCTCCACTTT
TRBV19	.	TRBJ1-1	CASSLSGAVAFDTEAFF	TGTGCCAGTAGTTTGTCAGGGGCCGTTGCATTTGACACTGAAGCTTTCTTT
TRBV6-5	TRBD1	TRBJ1-5	CASSSRDRGNQPQHF	TGTGCCAGCAGTAGCCGGGACAGGGGGAATCAGCCCCAGCATTTT
TRBV5-1	TRBD2	TRBJ2-5	CASRREGTSQETQYF	TGCGCCAGCCGGAGGGAGGGAACATCCCAAGAGACCCAGTACTTC
TRBV28	TRBD1	TRBJ2-7	CASSSLPTGGEQYF	TGTGCCAGCAGTTCTCTCCCCACAGGGGGGGAGCAGTACTTC
TRBV2	TRBD1	TRBJ2-2	CASSATGGSTGELFF	TGTGCCAGCAGTGCAACAGGGGGCTCGACCGGGGAGCTGTTTTTT
TRBV28	TRBD2	TRBJ2-3	CASSPAGARDTQYF	TGTGCCAGCAGTCCAGCGGGGGCAAGAGATACGCAGTATTTT
TRBV7-6	TRBD2	TRBJ2-7	CASSSGLARGNEQYF	TGTGCCAGCAGCTCCGGACTAGCGAGGGGTAACGAGCAGTACTTC
TRBV6-1	.	TRBJ2-1	CASSEFEENNEQFF	TGTGCCAGCAGTGAATTCGAGGAGAACAATGAGCAGTTCTTC
TRBV30	.	TRBJ1-5	CAMEGRDQPQHF	TGTGCCATGGAGGGTCGGGATCAGCCCCAGCATTTT
TRBV29-1	.	TRBJ2-7	CSVAPGRYEQYF	TGCAGCGTCGCCCCAGGAAGGTACGAGCAGTACTTC
TRBV18	TRBD1	TRBJ2-3	CASSPGDRASSTDTQYF	TGTGCCAGCTCACCAGGGGACAGGGCTTCTAGCACAGATACGCAGTATTTT
TRBV6-5	TRBD2	TRBJ2-1	CASRPDGTRQFF	TGTGCCAGCAGACCAGACGGGACTAGACAGTTCTTC
TRBV19	.	TRBJ1-1	CASSIYGNTEAFF	TGTGCCAGTAGTATATACGGTAACACTGAAGCTTTCTTT
TRBV11-1	.	TRBJ2-1	CASSWGDRYNEQFF	TGTGCCAGCAGCTGGGGGGACAGATACAATGAGCAGTTCTTC
TRBV19	.	TRBJ1-1	CASTDADTEAFF	TGTGCCAGTACCGATGCGGACACCGAAGCTTTCTTT
TRBV30	.	TRBJ2-7	CAWRGAGAGEQYF	TGTGCCTGGAGGGGGGCGGGAGCAGGCGAGCAGTACTTC
TRBV10-2	.	TRBJ1-1	CASGAGPNTEAFF	TGCGCCAGTGGGGCAGGGCCAAACACTGAAGCTTTCTTT
TRBV28	.	TRBJ1-1	CASTRSGTEAFF	TGTGCCAGCACCAGGTCGGGGACTGAAGCTTTCTTT
TRBV25-1	.	TRBJ1-1	CASSPSPGFDVNTEAFF	TGTGCCAGCAGTCCAAGCCCAGGGTTTGATGTGAACACTGAAGCTTTCTTT
TRBV7-3	TRBD1	TRBJ1-6	CASSRQGSSPLHF	TGTGCCAGCAGCCGACAGGGAAGCTCACCCCTCCACTTT
TRBV29-1	TRBD2	TRBJ2-1	CSVEYRISGGIYNEQFF	TGCAGCGTTGAATACCGTATTAGCGGGGGGATTTATAATGAGCAGTTCTTC
TRBV28	.	TRBJ1-1	CASSLLDQGTETFF	TGTGCCAGCAGTTTGTTAGACCAGGGCACTGAAACTTTCTTT
TRBV7-3	.	TRBJ2-2	CASSSRFGSENTGELFF	TGTGCCAGCAGCTCCCGGTTTGGTAGCGAGAACACCGGGGAGCTGTTTTTT
TRBV27	TRBD1	TRBJ1-1	CASTPNRGLIPEAFF	TGTGCCAGCACCCCAAACAGGGGGCTGATACCTGAAGCTTTCTTT
TRBV30	.	TRBJ1-1	CAWSRTRGTEAFF	TGTGCCTGGAGTCGCACACGGGGGACTGAAGCTTTCTTT
TRBV5-6	.	TRBJ2-7	CASSLAFYEQYF	TGTGCCAGCAGCTTGGCCTTCTACGAGCAGTACTTC
TRBV28	TRBD1	TRBJ2-1	CASSLVGDRGYNEQFF	TGTGCCAGCAGTTTAGTAGGGGACAGGGGTTACAATGAGCAGTTCTTC
TRBV12-5	.	TRBJ2-6	CASGLGGGPGANVLTF	TGTGCTAGTGGTTTGGGGGGAGGCCCTGGGGCCAACGTCCTGACTTTC
TRBV4-3	.	TRBJ2-4	CASSQGGGAGNIQYF	TGCGCCAGCAGCCAAGGAGGGGGCGCGGGGAACATTCAGTACTTC
TRBV25-1	.	TRBJ2-2	CASRGRGATNTGELFF	TGTGCCAGCAGGGGACGGGGGGCTACGAACACCGGGGAGCTGTTTTTT
TRBV5-1	.	TRBJ2-6	CASTDSGSGANVLTF	TGCGCCAGCACCGACTCGGGGTCTGGGGCCAACGTCCTGACTTTC
TRBV7-2	.	TRBJ1-2	CASSFRDNFYGYTF	TGTGCCAGCAGCTTCCGGGACAACTTCTATGGCTACACCTTC